A single sample gave rise to the 30 T cell receptor beta chains below, sequenced in a study of shared clonotypes between healthy human individuals (dated by TCRdb to 2018 to 2020). The library was produced with the immunoSEQ multiplex PCR assay. Not all clones reach the TCRdb copy of this immuneACCESS table, which keeps in-frame sequences only. Checked studies attribute under half of the gap to unresolved V genes and leave the rest unexplained. The sample table shows over 2 million clones, and less than 95% are seen once. The top ten clonotypes cover 0.37% of the sample. The specimen was naive CD4+ T cells from PBMCs. Reading the label with the study, this specimen's cell subset or site is: CD45RA+ positively selected. These receptors were collected from a man in his late teens or twenties in good health. Some clones in this sample may be carry-over from other donors' samples.

The V gene is TRBV28, the J gene TRBJ2-7; 9 bases are shared with TRBD2. The CDR3 runs 14 residues. Germline lookup yields CDR1 MDHEN and CDR2 SYDVKM. The V gene end was trimmed by 8 bases and the J gene end by 2 bases; junction bases not matched to a gene: 7. The CDR3 coding sequence is TGTGCCAGCTCCGGGCTAGCGGGACCCTACGAGCAGTACTTC. It specifies CASSGLAGPYEQYF.

This chain connects TRBV30 to TRBJ2-5; D perhaps matches TRBD2 (6 bases). Germline V CDR1 and CDR2: GTSNPN, SVGIG (reference sequence). Trimming cost V 2 bases and J 1 base, with 8 bases left between them. CDR3 length equals 13 residues. CDR3 loop: CAWSQLAQETQYF. Here the CDR3 DNA reads TGTGCCTGGAGTCAACTAGCCCAAGAGACCCAGTACTTC.

This sequence joins TRBV25-1 and TRBJ1-4; TRBD1 is a possible D gene (6 bases). Trimming left V 1 base short and J 7 bases short, with 13 bases between. The CDR3 contains 15 residues. CDR1 is MGHDK, CDR2 SYGVNS, per germline. As DNA, the CDR3 is TGTGCCAGCAGTGAATCCACAGGGAGAGGTGAAAAACTGTTTTTT. It yields the protein CASSESTGRGEKLFF. Complete variable domain (other parts from reference TRBV25-1 and TRBJ1-4): EADIYQTPRYLVIGTGKKITLECSQTMGHDKMYWYQQDPGMELHLIHYSYGVNSTEKGDLSSESTVSRIRTEHFPLTLESARPSHTSQYLCASSESTGRGEKLFFGSGTQLSVL.

This chain links TRBV28 with TRBJ1-2, with a possible D match to TRBD1 (6 bases). Per germline, CDR1 MDHEN and CDR2 SYDVKM. The CDR3 runs to 17 residues. The V end was cut by 2 bases, the J end by 4 bases, with 20 bases between. CDR3 amino acids: CASSLGSGQGPPYGYTF. The CDR3 DNA sequence: TGTGCCAGCAGTTTAGGTTCCGGGCAGGGGCCTCCCTATGGCTACACCTTC.

The V and J genes are TRBV7-9 and TRBJ1-2; D may be TRBD1 (5 bases). CDR3 size: 12 residues. Trimming left V 3 bases short and J 7 bases short, with 9 bases between. Germline V gene lookup returns CDR1 SEHNR and CDR2 FQNEAQ (reference sequence). The DNA for the CDR3 is TGTGCCAGCAGCTTCAGGGATGGTGGCTACACCTTC. It encodes CASSFRDGGYTF.

The gene calls are TRBV18 and TRBJ1-3; D gene uncertain. With 1 base removed from V and 2 bases from J, the gap between germline ends came to 12 bases. Per germline, CDR1 KGHSH and CDR2 LQKENI. The CDR3 totals 16 residues. The CDR3 DNA is TGTGCCAGCTCACCACTGTCCCAGGTAGCTGGAAACACCATATATTTT. Translated: CASSPLSQVAGNTIYF.

V and J are TRBV6-1 and TRBJ2-3, with 16 bases aligning to TRBD2. V trimming: 4 bases; J trimming: 5 bases; junction bases outside the gene matches: 6. CDR3 length equals 17 residues. Germline V gene data show CDR1 as MNHNS and CDR2 as SASEGT. The CDR3: CASSGGLAGGLKDTQYF. The CDR3 coding sequence is TGTGCCAGCAGTGGGGGACTAGCGGGAGGGTTGAAAGATACGCAGTATTTT.

V gene TRBV10-3 combines with J gene TRBJ1-4; D might be TRBD1 (5 bases). The germline V gene encodes CDR1 ENHRY and CDR2 SYGVKD. V gave up 10 bases and J gave up 11 bases, with 14 bases separating them. The length of the CDR3 is 11 residues. The CDR3 DNA follows: TGTGCCACGGGGACGACTGCGAAACTGTTTTTT. Translation gives CATGTTAKLFF.

This clone was found a few times. An end of the junction differs from the germline gene, which may be a read error. This chain uses TRBV30 with TRBJ1-4; perhaps TRBD1 as D (5 bases). Germline-derived CDR1 and CDR2 are GTSNPN and SVGIG (reference sequence). The CDR3 contains 11 residues. This CDR3 reads CAWSEDRGSVF. The CDR3 nucleotides read TGTGCCTGGAGTGAAGACAGAGGATCTGTTTTT.

This clone was observed a single time. In nucleotides, the CDR3 is TGTGCCAGCAGCCTATCTGGGGGCGCGGACACTGAAGCTTTCTTT. Amino acids: CASSLSGGADTEAFF. The rearrangement links TRBV7-2 to TRBJ1-1, with D perhaps matching TRBD1 (6 bases). Trimming stripped 5 bases from V and 3 bases from J, with 16 bases between. This CDR3 is built from 15 residues. Germline lookup yields CDR1 SGHTA and CDR2 FQGNSA.

The V call is TRBV28, the J call TRBJ1-1, with a weak D call TRBD1 (6 bases). CDR3 length: 14 amino acids. Trimming cost V 8 bases and J 0 bases, with 13 bases left between them. CDR1 is MDHEN, CDR2 SYDVKM, per germline. The CDR3 DNA reads as TGTGCCAGCCGAGGGGGGCCTATGAACACTGAAGCTTTCTTT. Protein: CASRGGPMNTEAFF.

The chain is built from TRBV7-7 and TRBJ2-2; D unclear. In germline, CDR1 is SSHAT, CDR2 FNYEAQ (reference sequence). The CDR3 is made up of 13 amino acids. V was clipped by 6 bases and J by 4 bases, with 9 bases between them. CDR3 nucleotide sequence: TGTGCCAGCAGTTTTACTACCACCGGGGAGCTGTTTTTT. Its translation is CASSFTTTGELFF.

The gene calls are TRBV18 and TRBJ2-2; D is possibly TRBD2 (6 bases). Per germline, CDR1 KGHSH and CDR2 LQKENI. The CDR3 is 15 residues long. The V gene lost 5 bases and the J gene lost 3 bases, with 13 bases spanning the gap. The CDR3 coding sequence is TGTGCCAGCTCAACACGGGGGTCGGACACCGGGGAGCTGTTTTTT. It is translated as CASSTRGSDTGELFF.

The chain is built from TRBV6-4 and TRBJ2-2, with a tentative D call TRBD2 (5 bases). Germline assignment: CDR1 MRHNA and CDR2 SNTAGT. V lost 7 bases, J lost 2 bases, and 17 bases lay in between. The CDR3 spans 16 residues. As DNA, the CDR3 is TGTGCCAGCACTCAAGAGGGCGAGATCAACACCGGGGAGCTGTTTTTT. This sequence encodes CASTQEGEINTGELFF.

The CDR3 nucleotides are TGCAGTGCTAGAGGTATTAGGCAGTTCTTC. It yields the protein CSARGIRQFF. The chain employs TRBV20-1 and TRBJ2-1; no definite D call. Trimming removed 1 base at V and 12 bases at J, with 7 bases between. CDR3 length: 10 amino acids. Germline CDR1 is DFQATT and CDR2 is SNEGSKA (reference sequence).

Worth noting for this clone: Other nucleotide sequences from this sample produce the same CDR3. The chain recombines TRBV9 with TRBJ1-2, with D maybe TRBD1 (6 bases). Germline CDR1 and CDR2: SGDLS and YYNGEE. This CDR3 spans 14 amino acids. V lost 1 base, J lost 4 bases, and 11 bases lay in between. As DNA, the CDR3 is TGTGCCAGCAGCGTAAGGGACACTAGCTATGGCTACACCTTC. This translates into CASSVRDTSYGYTF.

The chain combines TRBV28 with TRBJ1-5; D not certain. Trimming shortened V by 10 bases and J by 0 bases, and 13 bases separated the two germline ends. In germline, CDR1 is MDHEN, CDR2 SYDVKM. The CDR3 has 14 amino acids. CDR3 sequence: CATPGGGSNQPQHF. The CDR3 DNA reads as TGTGCCACCCCGGGTGGTGGTAGCAATCAGCCCCAGCATTTT.

The V and J genes are TRBV7-8 and TRBJ2-1; maybe TRBD1 (7 bases). Per the germline V gene, CDR1 is SGHVS and CDR2 is FQNEAQ. Between the trimmed V and J ends, which lost 5 bases and 3 bases, there was a span of 17 bases. CDR3 length equals 16 residues. The CDR3 bases are TGTGCCAGCAGCCAGAGACAGGGAGGCGGCTACAATGAGCAGTTCTTC. Translation gives CASSQRQGGGYNEQFF.

This clone was picked up one time. In DNA, the CDR3 is TGCGCCAGCAGCATAGCCGGGACTAGCGGGAGTATGTCCTACAATGAGCAGTTCTTC. Protein: CASSIAGTSGSMSYNEQFF. This chain links TRBV5-1 with TRBJ2-1; 14 nucleotides match TRBD2. Germline V lookup: CDR1 SGHRS, CDR2 YFSETQ. V dropped 4 bases and J dropped 1; count of bases not matched to a gene: 10. The CDR3 has 19 amino acids.

The V gene is TRBV18, the J gene TRBJ1-4; D unclear. The CDR3 extends over 15 amino acids. Germline V CDR1 and CDR2: KGHSH, LQKENI. Between the trimmed V and J ends, which lost 6 bases and 5 bases, there was a span of 16 bases. The CDR3 DNA is TGTGCCAGCTCCCCAAGGGAGGGTACGAATGAAAAACTGTTTTTT. It encodes CASSPREGTNEKLFF.

This rearrangement joins TRBV6-1 to TRBJ2-7; 11 positions match TRBD2. V lost 1 base, J lost 3 bases, and 5 bases stayed unmatched. Germline CDR1 reads MNHNS; CDR2 reads SASEGT. There are 16 residues in the CDR3. CDR3 loop: CASSEGLAGSHYEQYF. The DNA for the CDR3 is TGTGCCAGCAGTGAAGGACTAGCGGGATCCCACTACGAGCAGTACTTC.

V usage is TRBV19 and J usage is TRBJ2-7; 7 bases match TRBD2. The CDR3 consists of 14 residues. The V gene end was trimmed by 3 bases and the J gene end by 2 bases; junction bases not matched to a gene: 4. Per germline, CDR1 LNHDA and CDR2 SQIVND (reference sequence). CDR3 in DNA: TGTGCCAGTAGTATCACCCTAGCGGCCTACGAGCAGTACTTC. Its translation: CASSITLAAYEQYF.

The chain joins TRBV2 to TRBJ2-2; no firm D call. The germline V and J ends were trimmed by 9 bases and 3 bases, with 8 bases remaining between them. The CDR3 is 12 amino acids. Germline values: CDR1 SNHLY, CDR2 FYNNEI. CDR3 sequence: CASTEDTGELFF. The CDR3 nucleotides read TGTGCCAGTACCGAGGACACCGGGGAGCTGTTTTTT.

The V gene is TRBV25-1, the J gene TRBJ2-1; 11 positions agree with TRBD2. The V gene end was trimmed by 0 bases and the J gene end by 7 bases; junction bases not matched to a gene: 11. The CDR3 length is 18 residues. Germline values: CDR1 MGHDK, CDR2 SYGVNS. This CDR3 is CASSEYISSASGRNEQFF. The CDR3 bases are TGTGCCAGCAGTGAATATATAAGTTCGGCTAGCGGGAGGAATGAGCAGTTCTTC.

This chain connects TRBV14 to TRBJ1-1; D not resolved. Germline CDR1 is SGHDN and CDR2 is FVKESK. The CDR3 extends over 12 amino acids. V dropped 4 bases and J dropped 11 bases, with 14 bases sitting between them. The CDR3 protein is CASSRGFTRAFF. The CDR3 DNA sequence: TGTGCCAGCAGCCGAGGGTTCACCCGGGCTTTCTTT.

This chain uses TRBV19 with TRBJ2-7; the D gene is possibly TRBD1 (5 bases). V dropped 2 bases and J dropped 8 bases, with 16 bases sitting between them. Germline assignment: CDR1 LNHDA and CDR2 SQIVND (reference sequence). The CDR3 is 14 amino acids. CDR3: CASSIRDSLWKQYF. In DNA, the CDR3 is TGTGCCAGTAGTATACGAGACAGCCTTTGGAAGCAGTACTTC.

The chain combines TRBV27 with TRBJ2-3, with TRBD1 as a possible D gene (6 bases). The CDR3 is 13 residues long. Germline lookup yields CDR1 MNHEY and CDR2 SMNVEV (reference sequence). V lost 6 bases and J 3 bases, leaving 10 bases between the germline ends. The CDR3 region is CASRVQGTDTQYF. In DNA form, the CDR3 reads TGTGCCAGCAGAGTACAGGGAACAGATACGCAGTATTTT.

This sequence joins TRBV28 and TRBJ2-3, with 7 positions matching TRBD1. Trimming took 0 bases from V and 0 from J; bases not matched to a gene: 9. The CDR3 covers 18 residues. Germline values: CDR1 MDHEN, CDR2 SYDVKM. CDR3 DNA: TGTGCCAGCAGTTTATGGGTCGGCGACAGGGCTAGCACAGATACGCAGTATTTT. Encoded protein: CASSLWVGDRASTDTQYF. The variable domain in full, with the rest retrieved from reference TRBV28 and TRBJ2-3, is DVKVTQSSRYLVKRTGEKVFLECVQDMDHENMFWYRQDPGLGLRLIYFSYDVKMKEKGDIPEGYSVSREKKERFSLILESASTNQTSMYLCASSLWVGDRASTDTQYFGPGTRLTVL.

The V call is TRBV10-3, the J call TRBJ2-7; 7 bases match TRBD1. The CDR3 is 15 residues long. Germline trimming cut 6 bases from V and 1 base from J; bases unmatched to any gene: 9. Germline CDR1 ENHRY, CDR2 SYGVKD. CDR3 amino acids: CAISPGTASSYEQYF. DNA of the CDR3: TGTGCCATCAGCCCCGGGACAGCCTCTTCCTACGAGCAGTACTTC.

For the CDR3, the DNA is TGTGCCAGCATCCGAAGCGTGTTTGAAGAGCAGTACTTC. Translating gives CASIRSVFEEQYF. The chain joins TRBV5-8 to TRBJ2-7, with D unresolved. The CDR3 contains 13 residues. Trimming shortened V by 6 bases and J by 7 bases, and 17 bases separated the two germline ends. Germline CDR1 and CDR2: SGHTS and YDEGEE.